This T cell receptor (beta chain) derives from a study of response to subunit inactivated influenza vaccine. The CDR3 runs to 14 residues. The germline V gene encodes CDR1 SGHRS and CDR2 YFSETQ. V lost 4 bases, J lost 0 bases, and 7 bases lay in between. Study outcomes and limitations: Authors suggested few new T cells are recruited by each seasonal influenza vaccination.

TCRdb fed the RT-PCR reads into MiXCR, producing one record per CDR3 protein. The sample lists roughly 630,000 distinct CDR3 sequences, 13% to 15% occurring once. Details on this clonotype: The antigen remains undetermined.

The source was PBMCs from blood, collected roughly 15 days before vaccination. The J gene is TRBJ1-4, the V gene TRBV5-1; D is unclear. This TCR was sampled from a man aged 50 or older who received an inactivated influenza vaccine. DNA for the CDR3: TGCGCCAGCAGCAACAGCACAACTAATGAAAAACTGTTTTTT. Translated: CASSNSTTNEKLFF.